What follows is one T cell receptor (beta chain) and its context. Its antigen is still unknown. One junction end does not reproduce the germline sequence, and a read error may be involved. Healthy HIV-negative adults with no recently reported acute infections or vaccinations were included as donors. All donors were Caucasian adults living in Nashville, Tennessee, USA. Magnetic negative selection was used to enrich CD4+ T cells, after which naive cells were positively selected on CD45RA and the negative fraction became the memory subset. Blood was obtained by leukapheresis, after which PBMCs were separated by Ficoll-Histopaque density gradient centrifugation and cryopreserved in liquid nitrogen vapor phase. Purity and quantity of every magnetically sorted T cell population were checked by analytical flow cytometry. Each sorted fraction had its genomic DNA isolated and then quantified by UV absorbance on a Nanodrop 2000c.

The CDR3, from cysteine to phenylalanine, totals 11 residues. The only DNA kept is the CDR3, 33 bases in frame from the first base. The germline V gene (reference sequence) supplies CDR1 SGHNT and CDR2 YYREEE. The data derive from a study of shared clonotypes between healthy human individuals (dated by TCRdb to about 2020). For the wider study: A few men and two women, aged 18 to 49 years, made up the cohort. Each donor's leukapheresis produced roughly between roughly 0.94 and 9.5 billion PBMCs. For each donor, CD4 naive and CD4 memory were each run on three plates, CD8 naive on two plates, and CD8 memory on one plate. To increase sequencing depth and limit assay-specific biases, TCR repertoire library preparation and sequencing were carried out by different laboratories using diverse techniques. To estimate repertoire size and how much clonotypes are shared between individuals, the study performed deep sequencing of blood TCR repertoires from 4 to 6 healthy adults.

The full study reports these points: Only blood was sampled, and tissue TCR repertoires likely differ from those in blood. Because the study included only a small number of donors, the genetic and exposure-history diversity represented was limited. Compared with non-shared clonotypes, clonotypes shared by all four sorted-subset donors had higher generation probabilities. Naive subsets generally had larger estimated clonotype richness than memory subsets. When several donors were compared, the shared fraction of clonotypes was approximately 5% for naive CD4, roughly 3.3% for naive CD8, 2% to 2.5% for memory CD4, and roughly 0.4% for memory CD8. Based on pairwise subsampling, the degree of clonotype sharing among donors was expected to be affected by sequencing depth. Incomplete sequencing was indicated by rarefaction of sorted-subset datasets, despite the large sequencing depth.

TCR CDR3 regions were amplified from genomic DNA by multiplex PCR using the deep immunoSEQ assay. Extracted genomic DNA from each cell subset was spread evenly across all wells of several immunoSEQ 96-well plates, with each plate serving as a replicate. For sorted subsets, roughly 0.2 ug genomic DNA, equal to tens of thousands of T cell genomes, was loaded into each replicate PCR. Purified libraries were measured with a Qubit 3.0 fluorometer, size-checked on a Bioanalyzer 2100, and measured again with the KAPA Library Quantification kit. Every immunoSEQ 96-well plate was sequenced on a dedicated single-read 150-cycle Illumina NextSeq 550 flow cell. The original methods were these. Because the immunoSEQ output held only junctional sequences and lacked quality scores, the filtering could not match the filtering applied to full-length reads. To assign V/J genes and CDR3, sequences were annotated using PyIR, a Python wrapper for IgBLAST v1.9, with IMGT germline references. Reads with weak V/J assignments (E-value above 1e-6), missing CDR3, stop codons, out-of-frame junctions, or ambiguous translated residues were removed. V3J clonotypes were defined by identical inferred V gene, J gene, and CDR3 amino acid sequence. The percentage overlap between two repertoires was calculated by dividing the number of shared unique clonotypes by the size of the smaller repertoire. Repertoire richness was assessed with RTK rarefaction, the Chao1 estimator, and Recon v2.1 estimates of unobserved clonotypes. Generation probabilities were computed with OLGA for all TCRbeta clonotypes obtained by the gDNA method from several donors. Here the immuneACCESS table is served through TCRdb, limited to in-frame sequences with V and J called. Missing clones are a known gap in these copies; in checked studies unresolved V genes cover under half, and the rest lacks a known reason. V and J calls and clone size are those listed in that table; D and trimming were worked out from the DNA. For this sample the table gives a few million clones, of which over 85% were detected only once. Under 0.45% of the sample goes to the ten largest clones.

Sequencing was performed on naive CD4+ T cells from PBMCs. Explained via the paper, the cell subset or site label denotes: CD45RA+ positively selected. The chain is assembled from TRBV5-4 and TRBJ1-1; a tentative D match to TRBD1 spans 5 bases. The clonotype was recovered from a man in his late teens or twenties in good health. Some clones in this sample may be carry-over from other donors' samples. The sequenced DNA is TGTGCCAGCAGCCAGGGACGGAAAGCTCTCTTT. Translated, it reads CASSQGRKALF.